This T cell receptor beta chain was documented in a study of shared clonotypes between healthy human individuals. Profiling relied on immunoSEQ multiplex PCR, and the TCRdb table lists in-frame clones only, not all of them. Of around 79,000 clones listed, about 61% are singletons. Nashville, Tennessee was home to all donors, each a Caucasian adult. CD8 memory was a combination that joined CD45RO+ cells with CCR7-negative CD45RA+ TemRA cells. Findings and limits, study-wide: Shared clonotypes across all four donors exceeded non-shared ones in generation probability.

Turning to this clone: Antigen specificity is unknown.

Trimming removed 4 bases at V and 1 base at J, with 15 bases between. The CDR3 consists of 16 residues. Germline-derived CDR1 and CDR2 are LGHNA and YSLEER. Source material: memory CD8+ T cells sorted from blood. The subset: CD45RO+ cells pooled with CCR7-negative TemRA cells. The rearrangement joins TRBV4-3 to TRBJ2-3; D is unclear. The clonotype was recovered from a man younger than 40 in good health. CDR3 in DNA: TGCGCCAGCAGCCCATCGGGCCTTGAACGCACAGATACGCAGTATTTT. It is translated as CASSPSGLERTDTQYF.